This TCR beta chain was sequenced for a study of early T cells in non-severe SARS-CoV-2 infection. MiXCR, applied by TCRdb to the 5' RACE reads, yields one record per CDR3 protein. The sample consists of tens of thousands of distinct CDR3 sequences, roughly an eighth of them appearing once. This clonotype was picked up a small number of times. Sequenced material: whole blood. The sequence came from an adult who was a healthcare worker with PCR-confirmed SARS-CoV-2 infection or an uninfected control (not recorded which).

CDR3 nucleotide sequence: TGTGCCAGCAGTGGGGGACTAGCGGGAGGCTATGAGCAGTTCTTC. It is translated as CASSGGLAGGYEQFF. V is TRBV6-1 and J is TRBJ2-1; 15 bases are a match to TRBD2. Trimming took 4 bases from V and 8 from J; bases not matched to a gene: 3. Germline V gene data show CDR1 as MNHNS and CDR2 as SASEGT. The length of the CDR3 is 15 residues.